This T cell receptor beta chain was recorded in a study of shared clonotypes between healthy human individuals. General observations from the study: Richness estimates generally favored naive over memory subsets.

Sequenced by immunoSEQ multiplex PCR; TCRdb stores in-frame clones only, minus some. The data contain more than 2 million clones, roughly 94% of them singletons. Comments on this clone: Antigen unknown.

V was pared by 7 bases and J by 3 bases, with 9 bases between. CDR3 length equals 13 residues. Germline values: CDR1 LNHDA, CDR2 SQIVND (reference sequence). The study separated CD4+ cells into CD45RA+ naive and CD45RA-negative memory subsets. The chain is built from TRBV19 and TRBJ1-4, with D perhaps matching TRBD1 (6 bases). The sequence was obtained from a man between 18 and 29 years old in good health. The sample consisted of naive CD4+ T cells sorted from blood. Subset specified: CD45RA+ positively selected. For the CDR3, the DNA is TGTGCCAGTAACGGACAGTCTAATGAAAAACTGTTTTTT. The encoded protein is CASNGQSNEKLFF.